This TCR beta chain was observed in a study of graft-versus-host responses after intestinal transplantation. At the level of the study: Those transplanted obtained multivisceral, liver-intestinal, or isolated intestinal grafts.

Comment on this clone: The antigen is unknown.

Profiling relied on immunoSEQ multiplex PCR, and the TCRdb table lists in-frame clones only, not all of them. Seen here are more than 80,000 clones, less than 90% observed once, and the top ten hold roughly a sixth. The V gene's germline CDR1 is SGHRS and CDR2 YFSETQ. Trimming pared 0 bases from V and 0 bases from J, leaving 19 bases between. This CDR3 region has 18 residues. This TCR was sampled from a human donor who received an intestinal transplant. The chain uses TRBV5-1 and TRBJ2-7; D is unclear. The sample in question was unstimulated CD8+ T cells sorted from spleen or lymph node cells, obtained before intestinal transplant. Written as DNA, the CDR3 is TGCGCCAGCAGCTTGGCCCCCTCCGGTACATCCCTCTCCTACGAGCAGTACTTC. Translating it yields CASSLAPSGTSLSYEQYF.